This TCR beta chain originates from a study of T cell clonotyping in hematopoietic cell transplantation (dated by TCRdb to the early 2020s). About the study as a whole: Recipient samples taken before transplant were collected after cytoreduction. Patients were recruited between September 2015 and January 2017 and followed until September 2020 or death. A total of 120 to 150 blood samples were collected in the study from 35 to 45 consecutive transplant recipients and their related donors.

Read against the paper, the sample's time point label means: recipient sample about 28 days before transplant, after cytoreduction. Recipient blood was collected about 28 days before transplant and at days 30, 100 and 180 after transplant. Using Nuclei Lysis Solution, genomic DNA was extracted from unfractionated peripheral blood mononuclear cells that were either fresh or cryopreserved. The paper as a whole reports these results and caveats: A decrease in recipient TCR diversity was observed after transplant, and a progressive increase in pathologically expanded clonotypes was seen from day 30 to day 180. Overlap with donor repertoires was found for only a small fraction of recipient repertoires, with over 95% found to appear de novo at the given depth. Broader TCR repertoire diversity after transplant was predicted by Inverse Simpson Index values from donors and from recipients before transplant. The sample size was limited, and because cells were not sorted, the contributions of CD4 and CD8 repertoires could not be separated.

V is pared back by 0 bases and J by 4 bases, with 11 bases lying between the germline termini. Reading the germline V gene gives CDR1 SGDLS and CDR2 YYNGEE. From cysteine to phenylalanine, the CDR3 is 15 amino acids long. The only DNA kept is the CDR3, 45 bases in frame from the first base. TCR beta CDR3 regions were amplified from genomic DNA with the immunoSEQ assay, a bias-controlled multiplex PCR using V- and J-specific primers. A second PCR step added a proprietary barcode and Illumina adapter sequences to the CDR3 amplicons. An Illumina MiSeq instrument was used to sequence the CDR3 libraries. Processing in the source paper ran as follows. Export and quality control were handled in immunoSEQ Analyzer 3.0, while downstream analyses relied on R Bioconductor and Immunarch. Only productive rearrangements in the normalized downsampled data set were used to calculate repertoire metrics. In the normalized cohort, clonotypes with more than 5 templates were defined as pathologically expanded. The Inverse Simpson Index was used to measure repertoire diversity. To capture all clonotypes, the CMV-specificity analyses were run on the non-normalized data set. TCRdb limited this immuneACCESS table to in-frame rearrangements with V and J called. A share of clones is missing; checked studies link under half to unresolved V genes, and the rest is unexplained. Clone size and V and J calls were adopted from that table, with D and trimming inferred from the DNA. The sample contains tens of thousands of clones, 85% to 90% of them found a single time. Less than 6.5% of the sample goes to the ten largest clones.

Concerning this clone: It has no known antigen specificity. Per-base quality was not reported, and no clone a single base away is much larger than it.

The sample here was peripheral blood mononuclear cells, taken before stem cell transplant. The V and J segments used are TRBV9 and TRBJ1-5; a tentative D match to TRBD1 spans 6 bases. The source of this sequence is a man in his fifties or sixties with biphenotypic leukemia. Some clones in this sample may be carry-over from other donors' samples. CDR3 reads: CASSVGGQANQPQHF. The bases read TGTGCCAGCAGCGTAGGGGGGCAGGCAAATCAGCCCCAGCATTTT.